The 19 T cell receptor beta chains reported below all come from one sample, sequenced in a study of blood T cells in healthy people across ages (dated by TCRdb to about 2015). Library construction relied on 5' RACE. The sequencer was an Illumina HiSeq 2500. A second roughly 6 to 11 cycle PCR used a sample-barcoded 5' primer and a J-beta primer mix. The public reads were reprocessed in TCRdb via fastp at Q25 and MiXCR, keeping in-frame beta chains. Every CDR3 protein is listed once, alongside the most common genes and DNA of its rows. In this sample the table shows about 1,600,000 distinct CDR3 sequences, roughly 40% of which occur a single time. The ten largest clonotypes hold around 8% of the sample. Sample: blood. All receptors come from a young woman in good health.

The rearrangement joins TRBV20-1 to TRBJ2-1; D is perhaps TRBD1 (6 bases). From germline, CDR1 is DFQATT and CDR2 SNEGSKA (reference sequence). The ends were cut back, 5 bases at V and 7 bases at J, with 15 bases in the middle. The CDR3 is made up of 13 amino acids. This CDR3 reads CSAGQGYPNEQFF. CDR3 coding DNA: TGCAGTGCTGGTCAGGGGTACCCTAATGAGCAGTTCTTC.

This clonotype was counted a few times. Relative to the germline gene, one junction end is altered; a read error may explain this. The CDR3 protein is CATRSEGMTETQYF. Written as DNA, the CDR3 is TGCGCCACCAGAAGCGAGGGAATGACAGAGACGCAGTATTTT. The chain couples TRBV5-1 to TRBJ2-3; D possibly matches TRBD1 or TRBD2 (5 bases each). CDR3 length: 14 residues. Germline V CDR1 and CDR2: SGHRS, YFSETQ.

The CDR3 DNA reads TGTGCCAGCAGCTTTTGGGACAGATCGACTGAAGCTTTCTTT. It specifies CASSFWDRSTEAFF. This sequence joins TRBV7-2 and TRBJ1-1; TRBD1 aligns across 7 bases. Trimming cost V 3 bases and J 5 bases; bases outside gene matches: 6. This CDR3 has 14 residues. From germline, CDR1 is SGHTA and CDR2 FQGNSA.

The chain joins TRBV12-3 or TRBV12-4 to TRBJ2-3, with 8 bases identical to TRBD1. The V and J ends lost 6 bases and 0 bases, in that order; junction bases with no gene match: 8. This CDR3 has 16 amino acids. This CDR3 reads CASSDRGQTSTDTQYF. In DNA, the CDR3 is TGTGCCAGCAGCGACAGGGGACAGACTAGCACAGATACGCAGTATTTT.

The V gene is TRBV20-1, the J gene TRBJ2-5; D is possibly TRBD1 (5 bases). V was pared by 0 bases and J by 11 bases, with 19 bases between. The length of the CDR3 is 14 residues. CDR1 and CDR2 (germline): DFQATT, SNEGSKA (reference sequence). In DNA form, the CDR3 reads TGCAGTGCTAGAGATGGGGCCTCGGGCAATGAGCAGTACTTC. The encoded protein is CSARDGASGNEQYF.

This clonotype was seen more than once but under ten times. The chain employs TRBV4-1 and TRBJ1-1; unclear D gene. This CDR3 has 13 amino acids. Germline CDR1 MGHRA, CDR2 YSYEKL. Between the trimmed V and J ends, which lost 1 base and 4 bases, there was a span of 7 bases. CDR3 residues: CASSQVSGTEAFF. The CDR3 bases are TGCGCCAGCAGCCAAGTATCGGGCACTGAAGCTTTCTTT.

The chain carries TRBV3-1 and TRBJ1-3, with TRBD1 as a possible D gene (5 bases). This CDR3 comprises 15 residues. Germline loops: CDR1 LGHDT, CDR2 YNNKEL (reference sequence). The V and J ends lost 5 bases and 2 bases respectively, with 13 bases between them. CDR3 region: CASSTVGVTGNTIYF. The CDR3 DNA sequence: TGTGCCAGCAGCACCGTGGGGGTGACTGGAAACACCATATATTTT.

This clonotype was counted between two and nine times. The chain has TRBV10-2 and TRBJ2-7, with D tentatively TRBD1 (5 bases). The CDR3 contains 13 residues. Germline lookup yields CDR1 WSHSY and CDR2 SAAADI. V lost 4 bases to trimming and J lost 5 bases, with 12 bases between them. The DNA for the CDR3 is TGCGCCAGCAGTGTAGCCAGGGTCGACGAGCAGTACTTC. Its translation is CASSVARVDEQYF.

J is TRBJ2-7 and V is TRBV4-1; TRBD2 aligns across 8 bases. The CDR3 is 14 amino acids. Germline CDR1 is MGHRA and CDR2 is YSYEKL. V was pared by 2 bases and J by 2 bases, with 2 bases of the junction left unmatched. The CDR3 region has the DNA TGCGCCAGCAGCCAAATAGCGGGGCCCTACGAGCAGTACTTC. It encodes CASSQIAGPYEQYF.

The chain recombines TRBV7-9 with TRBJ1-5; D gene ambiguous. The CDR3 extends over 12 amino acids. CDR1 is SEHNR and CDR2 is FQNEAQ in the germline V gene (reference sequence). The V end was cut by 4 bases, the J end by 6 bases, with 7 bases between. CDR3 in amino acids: CASSSAGQPQHF. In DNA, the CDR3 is TGTGCCAGCAGCTCCGCCGGTCAGCCCCAGCATTTT.

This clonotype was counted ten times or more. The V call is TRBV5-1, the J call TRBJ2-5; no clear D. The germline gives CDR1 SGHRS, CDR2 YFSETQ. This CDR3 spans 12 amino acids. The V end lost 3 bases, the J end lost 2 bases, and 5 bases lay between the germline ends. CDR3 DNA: TGCGCCAGCAGCTCGCCTCAAGAGACCCAGTACTTC. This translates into CASSSPQETQYF.

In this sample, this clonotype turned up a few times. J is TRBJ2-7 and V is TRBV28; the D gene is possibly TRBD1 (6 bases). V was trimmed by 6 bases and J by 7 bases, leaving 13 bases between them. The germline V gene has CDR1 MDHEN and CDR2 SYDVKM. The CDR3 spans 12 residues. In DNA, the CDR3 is TGTGCCAGCAGGGACCCAGGGGAGGAGCAGTACTTC. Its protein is CASRDPGEEQYF.

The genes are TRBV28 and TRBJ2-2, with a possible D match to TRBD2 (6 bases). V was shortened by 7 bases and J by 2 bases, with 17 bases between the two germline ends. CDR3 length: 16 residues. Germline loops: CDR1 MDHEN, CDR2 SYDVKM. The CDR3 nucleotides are TGTGCCAGCACCAGCGCCGTGGCGGGAAACACCGGGGAGCTGTTTTTT. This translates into CASTSAVAGNTGELFF.

This CDR3 reads CASSERGSAQGQPQHF. CDR3 DNA: TGTGCCAGCAGTGAGAGGGGATCGGCCCAGGGTCAGCCCCAGCATTTT. The J gene is TRBJ1-5, the V gene TRBV6-1; TRBD1 is a possible D gene (5 bases). The V end lost 3 bases, the J end lost 6 bases, and 18 bases lay between the germline ends. This CDR3 has 16 residues. Germline-derived CDR1 and CDR2 are MNHNS and SASEGT.

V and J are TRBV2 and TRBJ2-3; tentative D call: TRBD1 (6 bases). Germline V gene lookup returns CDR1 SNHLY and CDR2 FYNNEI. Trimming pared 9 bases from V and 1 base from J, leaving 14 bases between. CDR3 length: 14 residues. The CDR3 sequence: CARSTGPGTDTQYF. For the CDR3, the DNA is TGTGCCAGGAGCACAGGGCCAGGCACAGATACGCAGTATTTT.

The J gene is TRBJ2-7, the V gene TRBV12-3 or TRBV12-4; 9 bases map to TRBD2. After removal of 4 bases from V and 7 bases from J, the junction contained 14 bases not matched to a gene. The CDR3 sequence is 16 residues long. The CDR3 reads CASSYGGGVFYNEQYF. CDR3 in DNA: TGTGCCAGCAGTTACGGCGGGGGGGTATTCTACAATGAGCAGTACTTC.

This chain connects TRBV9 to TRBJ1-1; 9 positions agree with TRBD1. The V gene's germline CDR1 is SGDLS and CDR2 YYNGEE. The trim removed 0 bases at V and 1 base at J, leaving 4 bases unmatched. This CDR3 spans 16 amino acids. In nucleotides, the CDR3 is TGTGCCAGCAGCGTAGGGGGACAGGGTTCGAACACTGAAGCTTTCTTT. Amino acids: CASSVGGQGSNTEAFF.

CDR3 protein: CASIHPGSVSGDEQFF. The CDR3 DNA reads TGTGCCAGCATACATCCCGGCAGCGTCTCAGGCGATGAGCAGTTCTTC. The V and J genes are TRBV9 and TRBJ2-1; D is unclear. Trimming removed 6 bases at V and 8 bases at J, with 24 bases between. Looked up from germline, CDR1 is SGDLS and CDR2 is YYNGEE. The CDR3 is made up of 16 amino acids.

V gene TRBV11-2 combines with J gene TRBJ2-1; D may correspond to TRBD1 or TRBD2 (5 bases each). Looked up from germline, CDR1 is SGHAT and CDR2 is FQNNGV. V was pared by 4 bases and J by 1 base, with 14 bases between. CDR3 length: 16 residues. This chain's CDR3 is CASSSRGDGSYNEQFF. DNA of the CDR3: TGTGCCAGCAGCTCGAGGGGAGACGGATCCTACAATGAGCAGTTCTTC.